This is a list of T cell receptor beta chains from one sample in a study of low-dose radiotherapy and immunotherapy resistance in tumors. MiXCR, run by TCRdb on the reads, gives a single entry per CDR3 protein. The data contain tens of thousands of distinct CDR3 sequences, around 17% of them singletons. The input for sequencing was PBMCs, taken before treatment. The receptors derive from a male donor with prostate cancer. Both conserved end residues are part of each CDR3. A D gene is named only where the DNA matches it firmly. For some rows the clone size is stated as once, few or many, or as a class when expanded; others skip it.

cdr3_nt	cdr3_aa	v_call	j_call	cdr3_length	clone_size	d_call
TGTGCCAGCAGCTGGGCGGGGGCGAATTCACCCCTCCACTTT	CASSWAGANSPLHF	TRBV7-2	TRBJ1-6	14	many	.
TGTGCCAGCAGTGAAGGGCGGGGGCCCACAGATACGCAGTATTTT	CASSEGRGPTDTQYF	TRBV2	TRBJ2-3	15	many	.
TGTGCCAGTAGAGGGGCTGTGGCTGGAAACACCATATATTTT	CASRGAVAGNTIYF	TRBV19	TRBJ1-3	14	many	.
TGTGCCAGCAGCCCTCGGACAGGGGGTCTACCCCTCCACTTT	CASSPRTGGLPLHF	TRBV5-6	TRBJ1-6	14	many	TRBD1
TGTGCCAGCAGCTCCGAACTAGCTGGCGAGCAGTTCTTC	CASSSELAGEQFF	TRBV5-4	TRBJ2-1	13	many	.
TGTGCCAGCAGCTTTGGCCTGGGCAACGAGCAGTACTTC	CASSFGLGNEQYF	TRBV7-8	TRBJ2-7	13	many	.
TGTGCCAGCAGCCGCGGGACAGGGGCTCTATTCTTC	CASSRGTGALFF	TRBV3-1	TRBJ2-7	12	.	TRBD1
TGTGCCAGCTCACGAGGGCAGGATTTTGTTGTTCCGAGGTCCTACGAGCAGTACTTC	CASSRGQDFVVPRSYEQYF	TRBV18	TRBJ2-7	19	many	.
TGCAGCGTTGTAGGCGGGGGGTTCGGCCCAGATACGCAGTATTTT	CSVVGGGFGPDTQYF	TRBV29-1	TRBJ2-3	15	many	TRBD2
TGCGCCAGCAGCCTAACGGGGATACGAAACACCGGGGAGCTGTTTTTT	CASSLTGIRNTGELFF	TRBV4-1	TRBJ2-2	16	many	.
TGTGCCAGCAGCTCCACCCCCGGGTCACCCCTCCACTTT	CASSSTPGSPLHF	TRBV5-6	TRBJ1-6	13	many	.
TGTGCCAGCAGTTACACAGGTCCCTACGAGCAGTACTTC	CASSYTGPYEQYF	TRBV6-5	TRBJ2-7	13	many	.
TGCAGCGTCGGGGACAGGGGAACGAACACCGGGGAGCTGTTTTTT	CSVGDRGTNTGELFF	TRBV29-1	TRBJ2-2	15	many	TRBD1
TGTGCCAGCAGACCCCAGCGCCTCTACAATGAGCAGTTCTTC	CASRPQRLYNEQFF	TRBV4-2	TRBJ2-1	14	.	.
TGCAGCGTTGGTCTGGGATGGCCTCAAGAGACCCAGTACTTC	CSVGLGWPQETQYF	TRBV29-1	TRBJ2-5	14	many	.
TGTGCCAGCAGTGATGCTGGAGGGACTAGCGGGTACAATGAGCAGTTCTTC	CASSDAGGTSGYNEQFF	TRBV2	TRBJ2-1	17	.	TRBD2
TGTGCCAGTCAGCGAGGGACTAGCGGGGCTGATGAGCAGTTCTTC	CASQRGTSGADEQFF	TRBV19	TRBJ2-1	15	many	TRBD2
TGCAGCGTTGAAGGCGGACAGGGATACGAGCAGTACTTC	CSVEGGQGYEQYF	TRBV29-1	TRBJ2-7	13	many	TRBD1
TGTGCCAGTAGTATCGTAGCCCTCCGGCCCTATCAGCCCCAGCATTTT	CASSIVALRPYQPQHF	TRBV19	TRBJ1-5	16	few	.
TGCAGTGCAACAACTGGGCATCCAGATTCACCCCTCCACTTT	CSATTGHPDSPLHF	TRBV20-1	TRBJ1-6	14	many	.
TGTGCCAGCAGCTTAGCGTTAAATAGCAATCAGCCCCAGCATTTT	CASSLALNSNQPQHF	TRBV7-8	TRBJ1-5	15	many	.
TGTGCCAGCAGCGCTATGGGAACAGGGGTCGGGGAGACCCAGTACTTC	CASSAMGTGVGETQYF	TRBV9	TRBJ2-5	16	.	TRBD1
TGTGCCAGCAGTTTATCTCTAGCAACTAATGAAAAACTGTTTTTT	CASSLSLATNEKLFF	TRBV27	TRBJ1-4	15	few	.
TGTGCCAGCAGTGAACTGGGGGAGACCCAGTACTTC	CASSELGETQYF	TRBV2	TRBJ2-5	12	many	.
TGTGCCAGCAGTTACGGTCGGGAGACAGCGGGCTACGAGCAGTACTTC	CASSYGRETAGYEQYF	TRBV6-2/TRBV6-3	TRBJ2-7	16	many	.